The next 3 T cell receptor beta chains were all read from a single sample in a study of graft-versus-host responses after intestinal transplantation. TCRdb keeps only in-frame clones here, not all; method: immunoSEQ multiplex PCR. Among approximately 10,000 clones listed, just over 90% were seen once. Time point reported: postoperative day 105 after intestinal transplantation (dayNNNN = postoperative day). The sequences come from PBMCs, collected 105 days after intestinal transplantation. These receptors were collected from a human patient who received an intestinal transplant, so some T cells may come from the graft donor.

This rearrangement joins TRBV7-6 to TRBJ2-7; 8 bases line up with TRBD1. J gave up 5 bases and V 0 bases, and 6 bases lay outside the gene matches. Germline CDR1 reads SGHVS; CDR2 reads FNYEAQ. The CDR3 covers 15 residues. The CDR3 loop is CASSLAPDRADEQYF. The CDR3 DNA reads TGTGCCAGCAGCTTAGCTCCGGACAGGGCCGACGAGCAGTACTTC.

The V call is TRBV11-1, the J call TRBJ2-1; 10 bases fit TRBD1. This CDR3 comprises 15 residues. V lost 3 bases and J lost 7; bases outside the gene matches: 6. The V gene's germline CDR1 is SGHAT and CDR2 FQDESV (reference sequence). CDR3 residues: CASSFRQGAWNEQFF. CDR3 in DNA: TGTGCCAGCAGCTTTCGACAGGGGGCGTGGAATGAGCAGTTCTTC.

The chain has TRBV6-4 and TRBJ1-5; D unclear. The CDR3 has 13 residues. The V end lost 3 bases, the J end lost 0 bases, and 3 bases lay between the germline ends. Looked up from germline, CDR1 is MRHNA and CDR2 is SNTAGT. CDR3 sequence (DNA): TGTGCCAGCAGTGAGGGTAGCAATCAGCCCCAGCATTTT. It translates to CASSEGSNQPQHF.